The clone carrying this TCR beta chain has only a few counts. The antigen is not known. This record comes from a study of T-cell memory formation after mild COVID-19. Study conclusions and caveats: The main location of contracting CD4+ clones was CM and EM, and that of contracting CD8+ clones was EMRA.

CDR3 length: 15 amino acids. From germline, CDR1 is SGDLS and CDR2 YYNGEE. The V segment lost 4 bases and the J segment 5 bases; nucleotides outside the gene matches: 6. TCRdb used MiXCR to reprocess the 5' RACE reads, holding one entry per CDR3 protein. The data contain 350,000 to 500,000 distinct CDR3 sequences, around a quarter of them seen just once; the ten biggest clones take up approximately 14%. This clonotype was obtained from an adult woman who had mild COVID-19 (a few samples of this study predate the infection). Cell type and time point are not known. The rearrangement links TRBV9 to TRBJ2-4; 10 nucleotides align to TRBD2. Sequencing was done on a sample of PBMCs or a T cell subset sorted from them (not recorded which). In nucleotides, the CDR3 is TGTGCCAGCAGCCCCCTAGCGGGGGAACAAAACATTCAGTACTTC. This encodes CASSPLAGEQNIQYF.